These 22 T cell receptor beta chains were sequenced from one sample in a study of blood T cell repertoires in COVID-19 (dated by TCRdb to between 2020 and 2021). Receptor libraries were prepared by the immunoSEQ multiplex PCR assay. This immuneACCESS table, as held by TCRdb, lists in-frame sequences with V and J called but not all clones. Of the missing ones, under half trace to an unresolved V gene in checked studies; the others have no known cause. This sample is represented by over 50,000 clones; about four fifths of them were singletons. Clones ranked in the top ten supply 5.5% to 7% of the sample. Sequenced material: peripheral blood. These receptors all come from a woman between 45 and 60 years old with active or convalescent COVID-19.

This clone occurred a few times. The chain couples TRBV7-2 to TRBJ2-1; tentatively, D is TRBD2 (5 bases). This CDR3 comprises 15 residues. CDR1 is SGHTA, CDR2 FQGNSA, per germline. Deletions cut 0 bases from V and 3 bases from J, with 9 bases between. CDR3 DNA sequence: TGTGCCAGCAGCTTAGCCCAGCGGAACTACAATGAGCAGTTCTTC. Translation gives CASSLAQRNYNEQFF. Combining the CDR3 with reference TRBV7-2 and TRBJ2-1 gives the whole variable domain GAGVSQSPSNKVTEKGKDVELRCDPISGHTALYWYRQSLGQGLEFLIYFQGNSAPDKSGLPSDRFSAERTGGSVSTLTIQRTQQEDSAVYLCASSLAQRNYNEQFFGPGTRLTVL.

V gene TRBV5-5 combines with J gene TRBJ1-1; tentatively, D is TRBD1 (6 bases). This CDR3 has 15 residues. Germline V lookup: CDR1 SGHKS, CDR2 YYEKEE (reference sequence). V was shortened by 4 bases and J by 2 bases, with 15 bases between the two germline ends. The CDR3 nucleotides read TGTGCCAGCAGCCCTGGAGACAGGACCAACACTGAAGCTTTCTTT. Its translation is CASSPGDRTNTEAFF.

The rearrangement joins TRBV9 to TRBJ2-1; the match to TRBD2 covers 10 bases. Germline CDR1 is SGDLS and CDR2 is YYNGEE. V was clipped by 0 bases and J by 2 bases; unmatched bases: 2. This CDR3 is 16 amino acids long. The CDR3 bases are TGTGCCAGCAGCGTAGGAGCGGGAGGGCCCTACAATGAGCAGTTCTTC. Translated, it gives CASSVGAGGPYNEQFF.

The chain recombines TRBV20-1 with TRBJ1-5, with D maybe TRBD1 (6 bases). The germline V and J ends were trimmed by 3 bases and 1 base, with 13 bases remaining between them. CDR1 is DFQATT and CDR2 is SNEGSKA in the germline V gene (reference sequence). The CDR3 loop spans 15 amino acids. Here the CDR3 reads CSASQQGGSNQPQHF. DNA for the CDR3: TGCAGTGCTAGTCAACAGGGTGGGAGCAATCAGCCCCAGCATTTT.

This clone was seen just once. The V call is TRBV6-1, the J call TRBJ2-4; 7 nucleotides agree with TRBD2. Trimming cost V 0 bases and J 3 bases; bases outside gene matches: 11. Germline V lookup: CDR1 MNHNS, CDR2 SASEGT. The CDR3 loop spans 18 amino acids. The CDR3 coding sequence is TGTGCCAGCAGTGAAGCGCGGATTGGGAGGGGAATCAAAAACATTCAGTACTTC. Its translation is CASSEARIGRGIKNIQYF.

Written as DNA, the CDR3 is TGCGCCAGCAGTGGAGGACACTACGAGCAGTACTTC. The encoded protein is CASSGGHYEQYF. The chain carries TRBV10-1 and TRBJ2-7, with D possibly matching TRBD1 (5 bases). The germline gives CDR1 WNHNN, CDR2 SYGVQD (reference sequence). CDR3 length equals 12 residues. The V and J ends lost 4 bases and 3 bases respectively, with 7 bases between them.

The CDR3 nucleotides are TGTGCCAGCAGCTTTCTGGCTAGCGGAGGGGTCTATGAGCAGTTCTTC. Its translation is CASSFLASGGVYEQFF. The rearrangement links TRBV7-9 to TRBJ2-1, with TRBD2 matching over 7 bases. This CDR3 has 16 amino acids. Germline V gene data show CDR1 as SEHNR and CDR2 as FQNEAQ (reference sequence). With 3 bases clipped from V and 8 bases from J, the junction kept 13 bases outside the gene matches.

The genes are TRBV18 and TRBJ1-2, with D unclear. Trimming cost V 2 bases and J 6 bases, with 10 bases left between them. Germline lookup yields CDR1 KGHSH and CDR2 LQKENI. The CDR3 length is 13 residues. The CDR3 coding sequence is TGTGCCAGCTCACCAAGTCAACGAGATGGCTACACCTTC. Its translation: CASSPSQRDGYTF.

The CDR3 sequence is CASSLGPVTYGYTF. As DNA, the CDR3 is TGTGCCAGCAGCTTAGGCCCAGTAACCTATGGCTACACCTTC. The chain couples TRBV7-2 to TRBJ1-2; D remains ambiguous. Germline-derived CDR1 and CDR2 are SGHTA and FQGNSA. CDR3 length equals 14 residues. Trimming shortened V by 1 base and J by 4 bases, and 10 bases separated the two germline ends.

J is TRBJ2-3 and V is TRBV7-6, with 7 bases that match TRBD1. This CDR3 has 16 residues. With 5 bases clipped from V and 0 bases from J, the junction kept 8 bases outside the gene matches. Germline CDR1 and CDR2: SGHVS and FNYEAQ. The CDR3 loop is CASSATGSGSTDTQYF. In DNA form, the CDR3 reads TGTGCCAGCAGCGCGACAGGGAGCGGTAGCACAGATACGCAGTATTTT.

The chain employs TRBV27 and TRBJ1-6; possibly TRBD1 for D (5 bases). Germline values: CDR1 MNHEY, CDR2 SMNVEV (reference sequence). V shed 3 bases and J shed 9 bases, with 24 bases lying between them. The CDR3 extends over 18 amino acids. The DNA of the CDR3 is TGTGCCAGCAGTTTTTTTTCGGGTCAGATGGCGGGGGGTTCACCCCTCCACTTT. Protein sequence: CASSFFSGQMAGGSPLHF.

In its sample, this clone was seen a few times. V gene TRBV4-2 combines with J gene TRBJ2-1; TRBD2 agrees at 7 bases. Germline trimming cut 2 bases from V and 6 bases from J; bases unmatched to any gene: 1. The CDR3 runs 13 residues. The V gene's germline CDR1 is LGHNA and CDR2 YNFKEQ. CDR3 nucleotides: TGTGCCAGCAGCCAACAGCGGGGCAATGAGCAGTTCTTC. This sequence encodes CASSQQRGNEQFF.

CDR3 DNA sequence: TGTGCCAGCTCACCAAGGCTAGCGGGTAGGGCGGAGACCCAGTACTTC. Residues: CASSPRLAGRAETQYF. This rearrangement joins TRBV18 to TRBJ2-5, with 8 bases that match TRBD2. This CDR3 is built from 16 residues. J gave up 5 bases and V 2 bases, and 10 bases lay outside the gene matches. CDR1 is KGHSH, CDR2 LQKENI, per germline. The whole variable domain, filled in from reference TRBV18 and TRBJ2-5, reads NAGVMQNPRHLVRRRGQEARLRCSPMKGHSHVYWYRQLPEEGLKFMVYLQKENIIDESGMPKERFSAEFPKEGPSILRIQQVVRGDSAAYFCASSPRLAGRAETQYFGPGTRLLVL.

CDR3 DNA sequence: TGTGCCAGCAACCCAGACAGGTGGGTTGGCTACACCTTC. Residues: CASNPDRWVGYTF. The rearrangement links TRBV6-4 to TRBJ1-2, with D perhaps matching TRBD1 (6 bases). The CDR3 is 13 residues long. Deletions cut 7 bases from V and 7 bases from J, with 16 bases between. Per the germline V gene, CDR1 is MRHNA and CDR2 is SNTAGT.

The chain joins TRBV20-1 to TRBJ2-7; a weak D match, TRBD2 (6 bases). The CDR3 covers 11 residues. V was clipped by 6 bases and J by 7 bases, with 13 bases between them. The germline gives CDR1 DFQATT, CDR2 SNEGSKA (reference sequence). CDR3 nucleotide sequence: TGCAGTGCGAGGGACTTCGTAGAGCAGTACTTC. Translated: CSARDFVEQYF.

The chain recombines TRBV24-1 with TRBJ2-1, with TRBD1 matching over 7 bases. The germline gives CDR1 KGHDR, CDR2 SFDVKD. The CDR3 contains 14 residues. The V and J ends lost 4 bases and 8 bases, in that order; junction bases with no gene match: 7. The CDR3 here is CATSDRQGRDEQFF. In DNA form, the CDR3 reads TGTGCCACCAGTGACCGACAGGGTCGGGATGAGCAGTTCTTC.

The chain links TRBV5-1 to TRBJ1-4; D unresolved. CDR1 is SGHRS and CDR2 is YFSETQ in the germline V gene. Trimming took off 10 bases at V and 5 bases at J, with 18 bases between the two ends. This CDR3 contains 14 residues. CDR3 region: CASGFGGANEKLFF. The CDR3 bases are TGCGCCTCCGGATTTGGAGGAGCCAATGAAAAACTGTTTTTT.

The chain joins TRBV30 to TRBJ1-3, with TRBD1 as a possible D gene (6 bases). The CDR3 has 14 amino acids. CDR1 GTSNPN and CDR2 SVGIG come from the germline V gene (reference sequence). The CDR3 sequence: CAASSGVLPNTIYF. The CDR3 nucleotides are TGTGCGGCCTCCTCAGGGGTTCTACCGAACACCATATATTTT. Complete variable domain (other parts from reference TRBV30 and TRBJ1-3): SQTIHQWPATLVQPVGSPLSLECTVEGTSNPNLYWYRQAAGRGLQLLFYSVGIGQISSEVPQNLSASRPQDRQFILSSKKLLLSDSGFYLCAASSGVLPNTIYFGEGSWLTVV.

As for this clone: One junction end disagrees with the germline gene, perhaps due to a read error. The V and J genes are TRBV20-1 and TRBJ2-4; possibly TRBD2 for D (6 bases). The CDR3 runs to 13 residues. Germline CDR1 and CDR2: DFQATT and SNEGSKA (reference sequence). The CDR3 reads CSASLLAQNIQYF. Written as DNA, the CDR3 is TGCAGTGCTAGTTTACTAGCCCAAAACATTCAGTACTTC.

V usage is TRBV20-1 and J usage is TRBJ1-5; TRBD1 is a possible D gene (5 bases). V was pared by 3 bases and J by 6 bases, with 12 bases between. Germline CDR1 is DFQATT and CDR2 is SNEGSKA (reference sequence). The CDR3 contains 13 residues. The CDR3 protein is CSASRRGGQPQHF. CDR3 sequence (DNA): TGCAGTGCTAGTCGACGGGGGGGTCAGCCCCAGCATTTT.

The CDR3 spells CASSPGTVTALSYEQYF. The CDR3 DNA reads TGTGCCAGCAGCCCAGGGACAGTAACCGCCCTTTCCTACGAGCAGTACTTC. The chain uses TRBV5-8 and TRBJ2-7; 7 positions agree with TRBD1. The germline gives CDR1 SGHTS, CDR2 YDEGEE. The CDR3 extends over 17 amino acids. V shed 4 bases and J 1 base; nucleotides not matched to a gene: 14.

The rearrangement uses TRBV2 and TRBJ1-5, with D possibly matching TRBD1 (5 bases). V lost 6 bases, J lost 2 bases, and 17 bases lay in between. Germline lookup yields CDR1 SNHLY and CDR2 FYNNEI. This CDR3 is built from 16 residues. The CDR3 is CASRGGGEWRNQPQHF. The CDR3 DNA sequence: TGTGCCAGCAGGGGCGGGGGGGAATGGCGCAATCAGCCCCAGCATTTT.